One sample yielded the 30 T cell receptor beta chains listed below, sequenced in a study of blood T cells in healthy people across ages. For the second PCR, which ran for 7 to 11 cycles, a sample-barcoded 5' primer and a J-beta primer mix were used. MiXCR was run by TCRdb on the 5' RACE reads, yielding one entry per CDR3 protein. The sample lists about 1.7 million distinct CDR3 sequences; approximately 30% were seen once. The sequenced sample consisted of blood. These receptors were collected from a woman aged 25 to 39 in good health.

This chain uses TRBV14 with TRBJ2-1; D remains unclear. The CDR3 has 11 residues. CDR1 and CDR2 (germline): SGHDN, FVKESK. With 5 bases removed from V and 8 bases from J, the gap between germline ends came to 7 bases. The CDR3 here is CASSFIDEQFF. In DNA form, the CDR3 reads TGTGCCAGCAGCTTTATCGATGAGCAGTTCTTC. The whole variable domain, filled in from reference TRBV14 and TRBJ2-1, reads EAGVTQFPSHSVIEKGQTVTLRCDPISGHDNLYWYRRVMGKEIKFLLHFVKESKQDESGMPNNRFLAERTGGTYSTLKVQPAELEDSGVYFCASSFIDEQFFGPGTRLTVL.

This chain connects TRBV6-1 to TRBJ2-2, with TRBD2 as a possible D gene (6 bases). This CDR3 is built from 14 residues. CDR1 is MNHNS and CDR2 is SASEGT in the germline V gene. V lost 7 bases and J lost 7, with 16 bases in between. The CDR3 DNA is TGTGCCAGCACGAGTAGCGGTGGAGGCGGGGAGCTGTTTTTT. The encoded protein is CASTSSGGGGELFF.

Worth noting for this clonotype: An end of the junction differs from the germline gene, which may be a read error. The chain uses TRBV28 and TRBJ2-1; TRBD2 matches 7 bases. The CDR3 consists of 13 residues. Germline V CDR1 and CDR2: MDHEN, SYDVKM. The CDR3 sequence: CASSLGRGNEHFF. The CDR3, as DNA: TGTGCCAGCAGTTTGGGGCGGGGGAATGAGCATTTCTTC. Supplemented by reference TRBV28 and TRBJ2-1, the full variable domain reads DVKVTQSSRYLVKRTGEKVFLECVQDMDHENMFWYRQDPGLGLRLIYFSYDVKMKEKGDIPEGYSVSREKKERFSLILESASTNQTSMYLCASSLGRGNEHFFGPGTRLTVL.

This clonotype was observed many times. The J gene is TRBJ2-4, the V gene TRBV30; the D gene is possibly TRBD1 (5 bases). CDR1 is GTSNPN and CDR2 is SVGIG in the germline V gene (reference sequence). V gave up 2 bases and J gave up 3 bases, with 5 bases separating them. CDR3 length equals 12 residues. This CDR3 reads CAWSQGKNIQYF. As DNA, the CDR3 is TGTGCCTGGAGTCAGGGCAAAAACATTCAGTACTTC.

This clonotype was seen at least ten times. The chain recombines TRBV10-2 with TRBJ2-7, with D perhaps matching TRBD2 (5 bases). Trimming stripped 8 bases from V and 2 bases from J, with 22 bases between. Germline values: CDR1 WSHSY, CDR2 SAAADI. CDR3 length equals 16 residues. The CDR3, as DNA: TGCGCCAGCCCCGAGGCGGCTAGGACTCAGACCTACGAGCAGTACTTC. Residues: CASPEAARTQTYEQYF.

For this clonotype: It may be a read error: a sequence one base away is much more abundant. V and J are TRBV6-5 and TRBJ2-7; D gene uncertain. V lost 11 bases to trimming and J lost 4 bases, with 9 bases between them. Germline V gene sequence: CDR1 MNHEY, CDR2 SVGAGI. CDR3 size: 10 residues. The CDR3 DNA follows: TGTGCCCAACGGGTGTACGAGCAGTACTTC. Protein: CAQRVYEQYF.

This chain joins TRBV20-1 and TRBJ2-5, with 7 bases matching TRBD2. The CDR3 runs to 13 residues. V lost 2 bases, J lost 2 bases, and 2 bases stayed unmatched. The germline V gene encodes CDR1 DFQATT and CDR2 SNEGSKA (reference sequence). DNA of the CDR3: TGCAGTGCTAGACCGGGACTACAAGAGACCCAGTACTTC. Protein sequence: CSARPGLQETQYF.

This chain connects TRBV9 to TRBJ2-2; D gene ambiguous. Germline V CDR1 and CDR2: SGDLS, YYNGEE. The CDR3 consists of 16 residues. V was clipped by 1 base and J by 7 bases, with 17 bases between them. This CDR3 reads CASSVSAQPHGGELFF. The CDR3, as DNA: TGTGCCAGCAGCGTATCGGCACAGCCTCATGGCGGGGAGCTGTTTTTT.

The V and J genes are TRBV28 and TRBJ1-4; D may be TRBD1 (5 bases). This CDR3 comprises 12 residues. Deletions cut 3 bases from V and 13 bases from J, with 12 bases between. The germline gives CDR1 MDHEN, CDR2 SYDVKM. The CDR3 nucleotides are TGTGCCAGCAGTTTGGGGGGGTTTGGACTGTTTTTT. Its protein product is CASSLGGFGLFF.

This clonotype has just a few counts. The junction does not match germline at one end; this may be a read error. The V gene is TRBV7-9, the J gene TRBJ2-4, with D hard to call. Matching the DNA end better, TRBJ2-7 makes the J call doubtful. The CDR3 consists of 13 residues. Germline V gene lookup returns CDR1 SEHNR and CDR2 FQNEAQ (reference sequence). The CDR3 DNA sequence: TGTGCCGGCAGCCTAGGAGCCGACCGCGAGCAGTACTTC. Translating gives CAGSLGADREQYF.

Worth noting for this clonotype: One junction end disagrees with the germline gene, perhaps due to a read error. This chain links TRBV15 with TRBJ2-7; 10 nucleotides align to TRBD2. Per germline, CDR1 LNHNV and CDR2 YYDKDF (reference sequence). This CDR3 has 15 amino acids. In nucleotides, the CDR3 is TGTGCCACCAGTAGAGGGCTAGCGGGAGACCACGAGCAGTACTTC. This gives the protein CATSRGLAGDHEQYF.

This rearrangement joins TRBV20-1 to TRBJ2-1; the D gene is possibly TRBD1 (5 bases). Trimming took 0 bases from V and 3 from J, leaving 12 bases between them. The CDR3 spans 15 residues. Germline CDR1 and CDR2: DFQATT and SNEGSKA (reference sequence). CDR3 protein: CSARDGAGRYNEQFF. The CDR3 DNA follows: TGCAGTGCTAGAGATGGGGCAGGGCGCTACAATGAGCAGTTCTTC.

The rearrangement joins TRBV5-1 to TRBJ2-7, with 8 bases that match TRBD1. CDR3 size: 16 residues. V lost 1 base and J lost 4; bases outside the gene matches: 10. The germline V gene has CDR1 SGHRS and CDR2 YFSETQ. The CDR3 DNA reads as TGCGCCAGCAGCTTGTTTCAGGGGCAGGGGGCTTACGAGCAGTACTTC. It encodes CASSLFQGQGAYEQYF.

This clonotype was detected ten times or more. The chain joins TRBV9 to TRBJ2-7; D gene ambiguous. This CDR3 is built from 15 residues. Germline CDR1 SGDLS, CDR2 YYNGEE. Trimming took off 0 bases at V and 0 bases at J, with 10 bases between the two ends. This CDR3 reads CASSVGSSPSYEQYF. The CDR3 coding sequence is TGTGCCAGCAGCGTAGGAAGCAGCCCCTCCTACGAGCAGTACTTC.

The chain is built from TRBV15 and TRBJ2-4; 12 bases fit TRBD2. V dropped 4 bases and J dropped 13; count of bases not matched to a gene: 17. The CDR3 consists of 17 residues. Germline lookup yields CDR1 LNHNV and CDR2 YYDKDF (reference sequence). CDR3 amino acids: CATSIRARTSGNNEQYF. In DNA form, the CDR3 reads TGTGCCACCAGCATCCGAGCTCGGACTAGCGGGAACAATGAGCAGTACTTC. The entire variable domain, with the rest obtained from reference TRBV15 and TRBJ2-4, is as follows: DAMVIQNPRYQVTQFGKPVTLSCSQTLNHNVMYWYQQKSSQAPKLLFHYYDKDFNNEADTPDNFQSRRPNTSFCFLDIRSPGLGDTAMYLCATSIRARTSGNNEQYFGAGTRLSVL.

This chain joins TRBV29-1 and TRBJ1-1; D not certain. V shed 4 bases and J shed 4 bases, with 13 bases lying between them. Per germline, CDR1 SQVTM and CDR2 ANQGSEA. The CDR3 runs 13 residues. The CDR3 nucleotides are TGCAGCGTTGGTATCCTTAGCACCACTGAAGCTTTCTTT. Translating gives CSVGILSTTEAFF.

About this clonotype itself: This clone may be a read error of a much larger clone one base away. This sequence joins TRBV20-1 and TRBJ1-2, with 8 bases matching TRBD1. The CDR3 totals 12 residues. CDR1 and CDR2 from the germline V gene are DFQATT and SNEGSKA (reference sequence). The CDR3 region is CGAKDREVGYTF. In DNA, the CDR3 is TGCGGTGCTAAGGACAGGGAGGTTGGCTACACCTTC.

As DNA, the CDR3 is TGTGCCAGCAGCCAATCTACTCGGGGACACCCGAGGGGAATGGAGACCCAGTACTTC. Amino acid sequence: CASSQSTRGHPRGMETQYF. The chain uses TRBV4-2 and TRBJ2-5; weak D call: TRBD1 (6 bases). V was cut by 2 bases and J by 5 bases, with 27 bases left in between. Germline V gene sequence: CDR1 LGHNA, CDR2 YNFKEQ. The CDR3 sequence is 19 residues long.

This chain joins TRBV2 and TRBJ2-3; D may be TRBD2 (6 bases). Trimming pared 4 bases from V and 6 bases from J, leaving 17 bases between. The CDR3 runs to 15 residues. CDR1 is SNHLY and CDR2 is FYNNEI in the germline V gene. The chain's CDR3 is CASSGEGLYTDTQYF. The DNA of the CDR3 is TGTGCCAGCAGTGGTGAGGGACTGTACACGGATACGCAGTATTTT. The full variable domain, in which reference TRBV2 and TRBJ2-3 provide the parts outside the CDR3, is EPEVTQTPSHQVTQMGQEVILRCVPISNHLYFYWYRQILGQKVEFLVSFYNNEISEKSEIFDDQFSVERPDGSNFTLKIRSTKLEDSAMYFCASSGEGLYTDTQYFGPGTRLTVL.

This clonotype has only one observation. The V call is TRBV3-1, the J call TRBJ1-3; D unresolved. In germline, CDR1 is LGHDT, CDR2 YNNKEL (reference sequence). V was clipped by 4 bases and J by 0 bases, with 10 bases between them. The CDR3 consists of 15 residues. This CDR3 reads CASSPFLSSGNTIYF. The CDR3 nucleotides read TGTGCCAGCAGCCCCTTCCTAAGCTCTGGAAACACCATATATTTT.

The genes are TRBV11-1 and TRBJ2-1, with TRBD2 matching over 8 bases. Trimming at V came to 1 base and at J to 10 bases, leaving 9 bases not matched to a gene. Germline V lookup: CDR1 SGHAT, CDR2 FQDESV (reference sequence). The CDR3 loop spans 15 amino acids. The CDR3 spells CASSLGGGRFGEQFF. CDR3 bases: TGTGCCAGCAGCTTAGGCGGGGGGCGATTTGGGGAGCAGTTCTTC. Full variable domain (outside the CDR3, taken from reference TRBV11-1 and TRBJ2-1): EAEVAQSPRYKITEKSQAVAFWCDPISGHATLYWYRQILGQGPELLVQFQDESVVDDSQLPKDRFSAERLKGVDSTLKIQPAELGDSAMYLCASSLGGGRFGEQFFGPGTRLTVL.

This chain connects TRBV5-6 to TRBJ2-3; D is unclear. V lost 5 bases, J lost 0 bases, and 16 bases lay in between. The CDR3 is 16 amino acids. CDR1 is SGHDT, CDR2 YYEEEE, per germline. This CDR3 is CASSPSPHASTDTQYF. The CDR3, as DNA: TGTGCCAGCAGTCCGTCCCCACACGCTAGCACAGATACGCAGTATTTT.

The genes are TRBV7-9 and TRBJ2-7; 10 nucleotides match TRBD1. Germline CDR1 is SEHNR and CDR2 is FQNEAQ (reference sequence). J lost 5 bases, V lost 5 bases, and 9 bases had no gene match. This CDR3 is 15 amino acids long. In DNA form, the CDR3 reads TGTGCCAGCAGCCACCGGACAGGGGGTATCGACGAGCAGTACTTC. Its protein product is CASSHRTGGIDEQYF.

Of note for this clonotype: Given a much more abundant clone one base away, this may be a read error. The rearrangement links TRBV10-3 to TRBJ2-1; 12 bases map to TRBD2. Germline V gene lookup returns CDR1 ENHRY and CDR2 SYGVKD. This CDR3 has 15 amino acids. The CDR3 protein is CTITQLAGGQNEQFF. The CDR3 DNA sequence: TGTACCATCACCCAACTAGCGGGAGGTCAAAATGAGCAGTTCTTC.

CDR3 bases: TGCGGGGGAAGAATAGCGGGGAATTCCTACAATGAGCAGTTCTTC. Protein sequence: CGGRIAGNSYNEQFF. The chain combines TRBV20-1 with TRBJ2-1; 8 bases fit TRBD2. CDR3 length: 15 residues. Germline loops: CDR1 DFQATT, CDR2 SNEGSKA (reference sequence).

This clonotype has just a few counts. This chain connects TRBV20-1 to TRBJ2-7; possibly TRBD1 or TRBD2 for D (5 bases each). The CDR3 runs to 13 residues. The V and J ends lost 5 bases and 1 base respectively, with 12 bases between them. The V gene's germline CDR1 is DFQATT and CDR2 SNEGSKA (reference sequence). The CDR3 is CSAPGPESYEQYF. CDR3 DNA: TGCAGTGCTCCGGGACCGGAATCCTACGAGCAGTACTTC.

The V and J genes are TRBV9 and TRBJ2-4; tentatively, D is TRBD2 (7 bases). The CDR3 is 16 residues long. CDR1 SGDLS and CDR2 YYNGEE come from the germline V gene. V lost 3 bases and J lost 0, with 13 bases in between. CDR3: CASSEGGGLAKNIQYF. CDR3 nucleotides: TGTGCCAGCAGCGAAGGCGGGGGCCTAGCCAAAAACATTCAGTACTTC.

The chain links TRBV12-3 or TRBV12-4 to TRBJ2-4; the D gene is possibly TRBD2 (5 bases). CDR3 size: 15 residues. With 6 bases removed from V and 13 bases from J, the gap between germline ends came to 25 bases. The CDR3 bases are TGTGCCAGCAGACGTGGACCCGGGGAGTACAATGAGCAGTACTTC. Translation: CASRRGPGEYNEQYF.

The rearrangement uses TRBV3-1 and TRBJ2-5, with 8 bases matching TRBD1. The tail of the sequence fits TRBJ2-7 better, so the J call may be wrong. The CDR3 is 14 residues long. Looked up from germline, CDR1 is LGHDT and CDR2 is YNNKEL (reference sequence). CDR3 sequence: CASSQMDRAGEQYF. CDR3 in DNA: TGTGCCAGCAGCCAAATGGACAGGGCAGGCGAGCAGTACTTC.

The J gene is TRBJ1-2, the V gene TRBV18; no definite D call. V was cut by 5 bases and J by 2 bases, with 15 bases left in between. The CDR3 runs to 15 residues. Germline values: CDR1 KGHSH, CDR2 LQKENI. This CDR3 reads CASSSTTANNYGYTF. In DNA form, the CDR3 reads TGTGCCAGCTCATCAACCACGGCCAACAACTATGGCTACACCTTC.